Given below is one T cell receptor (beta chain) in context. This clone's antigen is unknown. Per-base qualities were not stored, and no clone one base away is much larger. These data originate in a study of shared clonotypes between healthy human individuals (dated by TCRdb to about 2020). Regarding the study in general: Two women and three men aged 18 to 49 years were included in the cohort. For each donor, CD4 naive and CD4 memory were each given three plates, CD8 naive was given two plates, and CD8 memory was given one plate. To estimate repertoire size and how much clonotypes are shared between individuals, the study performed deep sequencing of blood TCR repertoires from roughly five healthy adults. To increase sequencing depth and limit assay-specific biases, different laboratories used diverse techniques to prepare libraries and sequence TCR repertoires. Per donor, leukapheresis produced somewhere between about 0.94 and 9.5 billion PBMCs.

Broader findings and caveats from the paper: Incomplete sequencing was indicated by rarefaction of sorted-subset datasets, despite the large sequencing depth. Pairwise subsampling led to the expectation that sequencing depth would affect the degree of clonotype sharing among donors. Estimated clonotype richness was generally larger for naive than for memory subsets. Across a few donors, approximately 4.9% of naive CD4, 3% to 3.5% of naive CD8, roughly 2.2% of memory CD4, and approximately 0.4% of memory CD8 clonotypes were shared. Sampling was restricted to blood, and TCR repertoires in tissues likely differ from the TCR repertoires found in blood. Because the study included only a small number of donors, the genetic and exposure-history diversity represented was limited. Compared with non-shared clonotypes, clonotypes shared by all four sorted-subset donors had higher generation probabilities.

Healthy HIV-negative adults with no recently reported acute infections or vaccinations were included as donors. Every donor was a Caucasian adult living in Nashville, Tennessee, USA. CD4+ T cells were enriched through magnetic negative selection, after which naive cells were positively selected on CD45RA and the remaining negative fraction served as the memory subset. After blood collection by leukapheresis, PBMCs were isolated using Ficoll-Histopaque density gradient centrifugation and then cryopreserved in the vapor phase of liquid nitrogen. Analytical flow cytometry was used to check the purity and quantity of each magnetically sorted T cell population. Genomic DNA was isolated from every sorted fraction and measured by UV absorbance on a Nanodrop 2000c. TCR CDR3 regions were amplified from genomic DNA by multiplex PCR using the deep immunoSEQ assay. Extracted genomic DNA from each cell subset was spread evenly across all wells of several immunoSEQ 96-well plates, with each plate serving as a replicate. For sorted subsets, about 210 ng of genomic DNA, equivalent to 25,000 to 35,000 T cell genomes, went into each replicate PCR. Purified libraries were quantified with a Qubit 3.0 fluorometer, sized on a Bioanalyzer 2100, and re-quantified with the KAPA Library Quantification kit. Each immunoSEQ 96-well plate was sequenced on its own single-read 150-cycle Illumina NextSeq 550 flow cell. In the paper's pipeline: Because the immunoSEQ output included only junctional sequences and no quality scores, the filtering could not be the same as the filtering used for full-length reads. Sequences were annotated with PyIR, a Python wrapper for IgBLAST v1.9, and V/J genes and CDR3 were assigned using IMGT germline references. Reads with weak V/J assignments (E-value above 1e-6), missing CDR3, stop codons, out-of-frame junctions, or ambiguous translated residues were removed. V3J clonotypes were defined as sequences sharing the same inferred V gene, J gene, and CDR3 amino acid sequence. Percentage overlap between repertoires was computed as shared unique clonotypes divided by the size of the smaller repertoire. Richness of each repertoire was evaluated using RTK rarefaction, the Chao1 estimator, and Recon v2.1 estimates of unobserved clonotypes. OLGA was used to compute generation probabilities for all TCRbeta clonotypes that the gDNA method yielded from several donors. TCRdb carries this immuneACCESS record with in-frame sequences only. Its versions omit some clonotypes, under half of them owing to an unresolved V gene in the studies checked, with the rest unexplained. V, J and clone size are those of that table, while D and trimming were read from the DNA. This sample holds approximately 1.4 million clones; roughly 98% were observed only once. Clones ranked in the top ten supply roughly 0.45% of the sample.

The sample comprised naive CD4+ T cells sorted from blood. Interpreted using the paper, the cell subset or site label stands for: CD45RA+ positively selected. This clonotype was sampled from a man aged 25 to 40 in good health.

The sequence in DNA is TGTGCCACCAGCAGAGATCTAGCGTTTGTAGCCAAAAACATTCAGTACTTC. This gives the protein CATSRDLAFVAKNIQYF. Recombination joined TRBV15 with TRBJ2-4; TRBD2 is a weak D gene call, 6 bases matching. The germline V gene (reference sequence) sets CDR1 to LNHNV and CDR2 to YYDKDF. From its cysteine to its phenylalanine, the CDR3 spans 17 amino acids. Only CDR3 DNA remains: 51 bases, in frame from the first base. V loses 0 bases, J loses 0 bases, and the germline ends lie 12 bases apart. Full variable domain (CDR3 extended with the reference TRBV15 and TRBJ2-4 proteins): DAMVIQNPRYQVTQFGKPVTLSCSQTLNHNVMYWYQQKSSQAPKLLFHYYDKDFNNEADTPDNFQSRRPNTSFCFLDIRSPGLGDTAMYLCATSRDLAFVAKNIQYFGAGTRLSVL.